This TCR beta chain was recovered during a study of PD-1 blockade in classical Hodgkin lymphoma. In the study overall: Treatment was intravenous nivolumab, 3 mg/kg every 2 weeks, until progression. Study observations and caveats: Relapsed/refractory patients reportedly had lower baseline diversity than newly diagnosed patients. A significant rise in TCR diversity by C4D1 was seen for CD4+ but not CD8+ cells.

Assay: immunoSEQ multiplex PCR; the TCRdb copy retains only in-frame clones and omits some. The table includes 20,000 to 30,000 clones, 81% detected once. About this clone: Its antigen is not known.

Brentuximab vedotin exposure varied among the patients, all of whom had relapsed after autologous stem cell transplantation. Best response was recorded as complete response, partial response or progressive disease. The V gene's germline CDR1 is LNHDA and CDR2 SQIVND (reference sequence). The CDR3 covers 15 residues. Trimming shortened V by 1 base and J by 4 bases, and 10 bases separated the two germline ends. Specimen: peripheral blood mononuclear cells (PBMCs), collected before the second cycle of nivolumab. The chain links TRBV19 to TRBJ2-2; D is unresolved. The receptor's source is a human donor with classical Hodgkin lymphoma. In DNA form, the CDR3 reads TGTGCCAGTAGTATAGGCCTAGTCCCCACCGGGGAGCTGTTTTTT. Protein product: CASSIGLVPTGELFF. The entire variable domain, with the rest obtained from reference TRBV19 and TRBJ2-2, is as follows: DGGITQSPKYLFRKEGQNVTLSCEQNLNHDAMYWYRQDPGQGLRLIYYSQIVNDFQKGDIAEGYSVSREKKESFPLTVTSAQKNPTAFYLCASSIGLVPTGELFFGEGSRLTVL.